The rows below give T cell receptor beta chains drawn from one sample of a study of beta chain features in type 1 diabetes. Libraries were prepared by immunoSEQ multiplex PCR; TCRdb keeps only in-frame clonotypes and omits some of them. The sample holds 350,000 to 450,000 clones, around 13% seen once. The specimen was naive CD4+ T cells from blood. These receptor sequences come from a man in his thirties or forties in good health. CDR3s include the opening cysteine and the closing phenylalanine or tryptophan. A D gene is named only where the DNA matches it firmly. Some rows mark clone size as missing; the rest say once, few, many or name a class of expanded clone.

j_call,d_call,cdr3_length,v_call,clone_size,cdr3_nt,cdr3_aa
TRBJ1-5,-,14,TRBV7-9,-,TGTGCCAGCAGCCCCCGACAGGCCCCCAGGCCCCAGCATTTT,CASSPRQAPRPQHF
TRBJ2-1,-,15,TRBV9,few,TGTGCCAGCAGCGGATCGGGACTCAACGGAGATGAGCAGTTCTTC,CASSGSGLNGDEQFF
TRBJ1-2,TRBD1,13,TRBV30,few,TGTGCCTGGAGTTTTCGACAGGGTGGTGGCTACACCTTC,CAWSFRQGGGYTF
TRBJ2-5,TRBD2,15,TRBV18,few,TGTGCCAGCTCACCACTAGCGGGGGACCAAGAGACCCAGTACTTC,CASSPLAGDQETQYF
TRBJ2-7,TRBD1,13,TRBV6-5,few,TGTGCCAGCAGTTACTCGGGACAGTACGAGCAGTACTTC,CASSYSGQYEQYF
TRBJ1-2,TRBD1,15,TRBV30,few,TGTGCCTGCCACGACAGGGGGCGCTTCCACTATGGCTACACCTTC,CACHDRGRFHYGYTF
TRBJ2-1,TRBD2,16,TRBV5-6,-,TGTGCCAGCAGCCCGGAACTAGCGGTTTCCTACAATGAGCAGTTCTTC,CASSPELAVSYNEQFF
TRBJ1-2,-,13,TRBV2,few,TGTGCCAGCAGTGCCCGGACAATGAGTGGCTACACCTTC,CASSARTMSGYTF
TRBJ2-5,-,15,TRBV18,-,TGTGCCAGCTCACCGGTGGATACAGTCCAAGAGACCCAGTACTTC,CASSPVDTVQETQYF
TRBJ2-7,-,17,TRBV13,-,-,CASSPPLWAGDPQQQYF
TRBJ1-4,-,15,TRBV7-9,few,TGTGCCAGCAGCTCCGGGGTTTTAACTAATGAAAAACTGTTTTTT,CASSSGVLTNEKLFF
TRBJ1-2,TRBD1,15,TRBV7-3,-,TGTGCCAGCAGCTCGGGACAGGGGGCCCTTTATGGCTACACCTTC,CASSSGQGALYGYTF
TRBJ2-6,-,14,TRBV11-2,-,TGTGCCAGCAGCATTCACTCTGGGGCCAACGTCCTGACTTTC,CASSIHSGANVLTF
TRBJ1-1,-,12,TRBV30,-,TGTGCCTGGAGTGTGAGAAGGGGACCAGCTTTCTTT,CAWSVRRGPAFF
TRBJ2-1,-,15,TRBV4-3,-,TGCGCCAGCAGCTGGCAAGCTCAGACCTACAATGAGCAGTTCTTC,CASSWQAQTYNEQFF
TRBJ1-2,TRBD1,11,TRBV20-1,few,TGCAGTGCGGGGCAGGGGGAGGGCTACACCTTC,CSAGQGEGYTF
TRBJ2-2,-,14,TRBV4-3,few,TGCGCCAGCAGCCAAGACAGGGTGGATCGGGAGCTGTTTTTT,CASSQDRVDRELFF
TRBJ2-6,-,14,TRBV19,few,TGTGCCAGTACCCGGCCCTCTGGGGCCAACGTCCTGACTTTC,CASTRPSGANVLTF
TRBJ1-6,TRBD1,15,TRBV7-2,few,TGTGCCAGCAGCACTGGACAGGGGGCTTGGGCACCCCTCCACTTT,CASSTGQGAWAPLHF
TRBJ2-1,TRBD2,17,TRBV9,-,TGTGCCAGCAGCGCCGGGACTAGCGCCCTTGCGCACAATGAGCAGTTCTTC,CASSAGTSALAHNEQFF
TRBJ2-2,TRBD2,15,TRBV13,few,TGTGCCAGCAGCTTTCCTAGCGGGAGGACCGGGGAGCTGTTTTTT,CASSFPSGRTGELFF
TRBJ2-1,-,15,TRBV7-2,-,TGTGCCAGCAGCACTCGGGTAGCGGACTACAATGAGCAGTTCTTC,CASSTRVADYNEQFF
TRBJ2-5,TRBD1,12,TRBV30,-,TGTGCCTGGGACAGGGGGCGGGAGACCCAGTACTTC,CAWDRGRETQYF
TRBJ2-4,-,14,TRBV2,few,TGTGCCAGCAGTCCCGACTTGGGGAGAAACATTCAGTACTTC,CASSPDLGRNIQYF
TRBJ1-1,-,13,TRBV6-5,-,TGTGCCAGCAGAAGGACCGAAGGGGCTGAAGCTTTCTTT,CASRRTEGAEAFF
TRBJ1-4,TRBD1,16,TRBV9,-,TGTGCCAGCAGCGCTGGACAGGGGGCTGGGGATGAAAAACTGTTTTTT,CASSAGQGAGDEKLFF
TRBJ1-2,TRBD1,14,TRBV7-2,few,TGTGCCAGCAGCTTAAACAGGGGAAATAATGGCTACACCTTC,CASSLNRGNNGYTF
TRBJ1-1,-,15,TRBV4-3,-,TGCGCCAGCAGCCAACTTCCTACAGGGTATTCTGAAGCTTTCTTT,CASSQLPTGYSEAFF
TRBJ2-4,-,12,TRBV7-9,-,TGTGCCAGCAGCGTCAAGGGGAACATTCAGTACTTC,CASSVKGNIQYF
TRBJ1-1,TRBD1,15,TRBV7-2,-,TGTGCCAGCAGCCTTGGGACAGGGGTGAACACTGAAGCTTTCTTT,CASSLGTGVNTEAFF
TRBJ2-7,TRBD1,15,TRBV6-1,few,TGTGCCAGCACCCCCCTAGAGCAGGGGGTATCCGAGCAGTACTTC,CASTPLEQGVSEQYF
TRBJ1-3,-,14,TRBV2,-,TGTGCCAGCAGTGAGAGGGTCTCTGGAAACACCATATATTTT,CASSERVSGNTIYF
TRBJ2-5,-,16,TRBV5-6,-,TGTGCCAGCAGCTTGGTCAAAAGAGAGCGTAGAGAGACCCAGTACTTC,CASSLVKRERRETQYF
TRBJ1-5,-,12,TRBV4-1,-,TGCGCCAGCAGCCAAGGACGGCAGCCCCAGCATTTT,CASSQGRQPQHF
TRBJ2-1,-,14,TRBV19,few,TGTGCCAGTAGTTCACAAACGGGCCGCAATGAGCAGTTCTTC,CASSSQTGRNEQFF
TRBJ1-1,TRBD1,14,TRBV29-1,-,TGCAGCGTTGCCCTGTCAGGGGGCTTCACTGAAGCTTTCTTT,CSVALSGGFTEAFF
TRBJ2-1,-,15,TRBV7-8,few,TGTGCCAGCAGCCTGGACTACGACCGTTACAATGAGCAGTTCTTC,CASSLDYDRYNEQFF
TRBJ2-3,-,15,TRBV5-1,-,TGCGCCAGCAGCTCGAACAGGGCTAGCACAGATACGCAGTATTTT,CASSSNRASTDTQYF
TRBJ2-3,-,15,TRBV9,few,TGTGCCAGCAGCGGACCAGTGCCCGGTATTGATACGCAGTATTTT,CASSGPVPGIDTQYF
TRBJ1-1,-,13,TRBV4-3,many,TGCGCCAGCAGCCAAGAAGTCGGCACTGAAGCTTTCTTT,CASSQEVGTEAFF
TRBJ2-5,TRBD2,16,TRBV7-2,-,TGTGCCAGCAGGCCTCCCCGGGGGAGGGGCCAAGAGACCCAGTACTTC,CASRPPRGRGQETQYF
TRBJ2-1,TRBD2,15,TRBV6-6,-,TGTGCCAGCAGTCGAAGACTAGCGACCTACAATGAGCAGTTCTTC,CASSRRLATYNEQFF
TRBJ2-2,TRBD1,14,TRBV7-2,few,TGTGCCAGCAGCGTCGGGACAGACACCGGGGAGCTGTTTTTT,CASSVGTDTGELFF
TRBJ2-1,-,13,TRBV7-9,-,TGTGCCAGCAGCTTAGGACGAGACAGGGAGCAGTTCTTC,CASSLGRDREQFF
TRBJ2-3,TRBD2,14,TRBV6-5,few,TGTGCCAGCCGATCTAGCGGGGCGAAAGATACGCAGTATTTT,CASRSSGAKDTQYF
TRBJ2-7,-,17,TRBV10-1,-,TGCGCCAGCAGTGAGTCCTTGACGGCGGCGGGGACCTACGAGCAGTACTTC,CASSESLTAAGTYEQYF
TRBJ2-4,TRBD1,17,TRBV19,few,TGTGCCAGTAACGACAATACCCGGACAGGGGAGATAAACATTCAGTACTTC,CASNDNTRTGEINIQYF
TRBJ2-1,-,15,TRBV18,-,TGTGCCAGCTCACCTACCTCTAGCGTCTACAATGAGCAGTTCTTC,CASSPTSSVYNEQFF
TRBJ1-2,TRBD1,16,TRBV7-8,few,TGTGCCAGCAGCCCATCTGGGACAGGGTGGGGAAATGGCTACACCTTC,CASSPSGTGWGNGYTF
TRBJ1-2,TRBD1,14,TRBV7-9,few,TGTGCCAGCAGCTTAGAGACGGGACAGTACGGCTACACCTTC,CASSLETGQYGYTF
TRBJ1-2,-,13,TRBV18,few,TGTGCCAGCTCACCAGGTGCGGGGAGCGGCTACACCTTC,CASSPGAGSGYTF